The entry below gives a single TCR beta chain sequence along with its context. This record belongs to a study of T cell responses to AZD1222 COVID-19 vaccine. Sequencing used immunoSEQ multiplex PCR; TCRdb keeps in-frame clones, though not all of them. The sample holds under 130,000 clones; roughly 89% are singletons and the top ten take 44%. The V and J ends lost 6 bases and 7 bases, in that order; junction bases with no gene match: 8. The germline gives CDR1 WNHNN, CDR2 SYGVQD (reference sequence). This CDR3 has 14 residues. The sample consisted of peripheral blood, taken 28 days after the second AZD1222 dose. This chain connects TRBV10-1 to TRBJ2-7; 11 positions match TRBD2. The receptor was isolated from an adult who received the AZD1222 COVID-19 vaccine. CDR3: CASSLTSGRREQYF. Written as DNA, the CDR3 is TGCGCCAGCAGCCTTACTAGCGGGAGACGGGAGCAGTACTTC.